Listed below are T cell receptor beta chains from one sample, sequenced in a study of patients and donors after allogeneic stem cell transplantation. TCRdb fed the RT-PCR reads into MiXCR, producing one record per CDR3 protein. The table lists approximately 200,000 distinct CDR3 sequences, 38% of them singletons. Material: blood, either unsorted or a sorted T cell fraction (not recorded which). Source of these receptors: a human donor who was either an allogeneic HSCT recipient or a stem cell or donor lymphocyte infusion donor (not recorded which). It is not recorded whose cells these are; they may come from a transplant donor. CDR3s include the opening cysteine and the closing phenylalanine or tryptophan. D genes are given only for firm matches. The size entry is marked missing in some rows and otherwise reads once, few, many or a size class.

D	V	size	J	CDR3	DNA
TRBD1	TRBV29-1	few	TRBJ2-1	CSVFLQGAYEQFF	TGCAGCGTTTTTCTACAGGGGGCATATGAGCAGTTCTTC
NA	TRBV9	NA	TRBJ2-1	CASSPPQVFNEQFF	TGTGCCAGCAGCCCGCCCCAGGTCTTTAATGAGCAGTTCTTC
TRBD1	TRBV5-1	few	TRBJ1-3	CASSLASGTAISGNTIYF	TGCGCCAGCAGCTTGGCCTCAGGGACAGCCATCTCTGGAAACACCATATATTTT
TRBD1	TRBV11-2	NA	TRBJ2-1	CASSLDASRTGLNEQFF	TGTGCCAGCAGCTTAGATGCGTCCCGGACAGGGCTCAATGAGCAGTTCTTC
NA	TRBV3-1	NA	TRBJ2-2	CASSQVGARELFF	TGTGCCAGCAGCCAAGTGGGGGCGCGGGAGCTGTTTTTT
TRBD1	TRBV5-1	few	TRBJ2-7	CASTYWTGGDEQYF	TGCGCCAGCACCTACTGGACAGGGGGCGACGAGCAGTACTTC
TRBD2	TRBV4-1	NA	TRBJ2-1	CASSQVPRTSGGAGAYNEQFF	TGCGCCAGCAGCCAAGTCCCCCGGACTAGCGGGGGGGCCGGGGCCTACAATGAGCAGTTCTTC
NA	TRBV6-2/TRBV6-3	once	TRBJ2-2	CASSELAILNTGELFF	TGTGCCAGCAGTGAGCTCGCGATACTGAACACCGGGGAGCTGTTTTTT
TRBD1	TRBV13	NA	TRBJ2-5	CASRGQGPKETQYF	TGTGCCAGCAGAGGACAGGGCCCCAAAGAGACCCAGTACTTC
TRBD1	TRBV20-1	NA	TRBJ1-1	CSAVSGTANTEAFF	TGCAGTGCTGTCTCCGGGACAGCCAACACTGAAGCTTTCTTT
NA	TRBV5-1	few	TRBJ2-2	CASSLIQAHGELFF	TGCGCCAGCAGCTTAATACAGGCGCACGGGGAGCTGTTTTTT
NA	TRBV20-1	NA	TRBJ1-5	CSARPQGNQPQHF	TGCAGTGCTAGACCACAGGGCAATCAGCCCCAGCATTTT
NA	TRBV5-1	NA	TRBJ1-6	CASSSGGRLSPLHF	TGCGCCAGCAGCTCCGGGGGCAGGCTATCACCCCTCCACTTT
NA	TRBV5-1	NA	TRBJ2-7	CASSLTPSDYEQYF	TGCGCCAGCAGCTTGACACCTTCTGACTACGAGCAGTACTTC
TRBD1	TRBV20-1	NA	TRBJ2-7	CSARRTGDTEQYF	TGCAGTGCTAGAAGGACAGGGGACACCGAGCAGTACTTC
NA	TRBV28	NA	TRBJ1-4	CASSWVGANEKLFF	TGTGCCAGCAGTTGGGTTGGTGCTAATGAAAAACTGTTTTTT
TRBD1	TRBV12-3/TRBV12-4	NA	TRBJ1-5	CASSLNRGGDQPQHF	TGTGCCAGCAGCCTCAACAGGGGAGGGGATCAGCCCCAGCATTTT